This T cell receptor beta chain was sequenced during a study of blood T cell repertoires in COVID-19. TCRdb's copy holds only in-frame clones and misses some; the assay was immunoSEQ multiplex PCR. The sample lists around 230,000 clones; 80% to 90% were seen once. Deletions cut 5 bases from V and 4 bases from J, with 17 bases between. CDR1 MDHEN and CDR2 SYDVKM come from the germline V gene. The CDR3 runs to 15 residues. The source material was peripheral blood. This TCR derives from a man between 45 and 60 years old with COVID-19, enrolled during active disease. The chain uses TRBV28 and TRBJ1-1; D might be TRBD1 (6 bases). The CDR3 is CASSIMQGLGTEAFF. The DNA for the CDR3 is TGTGCCAGCAGTATCATGCAGGGGTTGGGCACTGAAGCTTTCTTT.